The rows below give T cell receptor beta chains drawn from one sample of a study of blood T cell repertoires in COVID-19. Method: immunoSEQ multiplex PCR; TCRdb's copy keeps in-frame clones and lacks some. The sample contains about 170,000 clones, approximately 85% of which appear only once. The sample comprised peripheral blood. Receptors originate from an older man with COVID-19, enrolled during active disease. Each CDR3 is given with its conserved first and last residue. The order of the fields is CDR3 DNA, CDR3 protein, V gene, J gene, D gene, clone size. The D gene is left open where the match is weak. Clone size is stated in some rows and not others, as once, few, many or a class when expanded.

TGTGCCAGCAGTCCCTGGGACAGGGAAGGCACTGAAGCTTTCTTT	CASSPWDREGTEAFF	TRBV27	TRBJ1-1	TRBD1	once
TGTGCCAGCAGTTACCTTACAGGGGTGGCTGAAGCTTTCTTT	CASSYLTGVAEAFF	TRBV6-5	TRBJ1-1	TRBD1	-
TGTGCCAGCCGGCGGGGTGCAGGAGAGACCCAGTACTTC	CASRRGAGETQYF	TRBV2	TRBJ2-5	-	-
TGTGCCAGCTCATTTGAAACTAGGAATACGCAGTATTTT	CASSFETRNTQYF	TRBV18	TRBJ2-3	-	once
TGCGCCAGCAGCCCCGGGAGGGATCACGGCTACACCTTC	CASSPGRDHGYTF	TRBV5-1	TRBJ1-2	-	-
TGTGCCAGCAGTATTCGGACAGGGCGGAATCAGCCCCAGCATTTT	CASSIRTGRNQPQHF	TRBV6-5	TRBJ1-5	TRBD1	-
TGTGCCAGCAGCTTGGACCCCGCGGGGAATTCACCCCTCCACTTT	CASSLDPAGNSPLHF	TRBV5-6	TRBJ1-6	-	-
TGTGCCAGCAGCCAAGGAGGGGGACTGTTTTTT	CASSQGGGLFF	TRBV3-1/TRBV3-2	TRBJ1-4	-	-
TGCGCCAGCAGCTTGAACAGGGCAGATACGCAGTATTTT	CASSLNRADTQYF	TRBV5-1	TRBJ2-3	-	-
TGTGCCAGTAGTCCGGGACAGGCCCTAGGAAACACCATATATTTT	CASSPGQALGNTIYF	TRBV19	TRBJ1-3	TRBD1	-
TGTGCCAGCAGCTTTTTTACAGGGTTAGGGGAGCTGTTTTTT	CASSFFTGLGELFF	TRBV7-3	TRBJ2-2	-	-
TGCAGTGCTAGGGCCAGCTATGGCTACACCTTC	CSARASYGYTF	TRBV20-1	TRBJ1-2	-	-
TGTGCCACCAGCAGAGACCCAGGAACAGGTTCACCCCTCCACTTT	CATSRDPGTGSPLHF	TRBV15	TRBJ1-6	-	-
TGTGCCAGCAGCCGACCGGGACAGGGAGGCCACAATGAGCAGTTCTTC	CASSRPGQGGHNEQFF	TRBV3-1/TRBV3-2	TRBJ2-1	TRBD1	-
TGCGCCACCGCACGAGCAGGGACAATTAATGAAAAACTGTTTTTT	CATARAGTINEKLFF	TRBV5-1	TRBJ1-4	-	-
TGTGCCAGTACCCCTGTCTGGCAGGGGGCGAATTCACCCCTCCACTTT	CASTPVWQGANSPLHF	TRBV19	TRBJ1-6	TRBD1	-
TGCGCCAGCAGCCGACGGACAGAGTCCTATGGCTACACCTTC	CASSRRTESYGYTF	TRBV4-1	TRBJ1-2	-	-
TGTGCCAGTAGTATAGCCCGGGACACTAGCAATCAGCCCCAGCATTTT	CASSIARDTSNQPQHF	TRBV19	TRBJ1-5	-	-
TGTGCCAGCAGTGACTCGGGACTAGGGGACACCGGGGAGCTGTTTTTT	CASSDSGLGDTGELFF	TRBV6-4	TRBJ2-2	TRBD2	-
TGTGCCATCGCACCTCCCACAGGCACCTACGAGCAGTACTTC	CAIAPPTGTYEQYF	TRBV10-3	TRBJ2-7	-	-
TGTGCCAGCAGCCAGCGGGGGGGGAACACCGGGGAGCTGTTTTTT	CASSQRGGNTGELFF	TRBV3-1/TRBV3-2	TRBJ2-2	TRBD2	-
TGTGCCAGCAGGGGACAGGGAGGCTCCTACAATGAGCAGTTCTTC	CASRGQGGSYNEQFF	TRBV6-5	TRBJ2-1	TRBD1	few
TGTGCCAGTAGTAAACTCGACAGGGGGCTTGAGCAGTTCTTC	CASSKLDRGLEQFF	TRBV19	TRBJ2-1	TRBD1	-
TGTGCCAGCAGCCCGACAGGGGTTCGTGAAAAACTGTTTTTT	CASSPTGVREKLFF	TRBV2	TRBJ1-4	TRBD1	-
TGTGCCAGCAGCGAACAGGGGGTATCCTACAATGAGCAGTTCTTC	CASSEQGVSYNEQFF	TRBV7-3	TRBJ2-1	TRBD1	-
TGCGCCAGCAGTACAGGAAGCACCTACAATGAGCAGTTCTTC	CASSTGSTYNEQFF	TRBV5-1	TRBJ2-1	-	-
TGCGCCAGCAGCCGACAGGAGAACACTGAAGCTTTCTTT	CASSRQENTEAFF	TRBV5-1	TRBJ1-1	-	-
TGTGCCAGCAGTGAAGGACAGGGGGTTAAAAACACCTTC	CASSEGQGVKNTF	TRBV6-1	TRBJ1-2	TRBD1	-
TGTGCCAGCTCACCAAATCCGCCGGGGCCGTTAGGGATCGGGAGTCAGCCCCAGCATTTT	CASSPNPPGPLGIGSQPQHF	TRBV18	TRBJ1-5	-	-
TGTGCCAGCAGCTTGGAACAGGGCTTTCGGGAAGCTTTCTTT	CASSLEQGFREAFF	TRBV5-4	TRBJ1-1	-	-